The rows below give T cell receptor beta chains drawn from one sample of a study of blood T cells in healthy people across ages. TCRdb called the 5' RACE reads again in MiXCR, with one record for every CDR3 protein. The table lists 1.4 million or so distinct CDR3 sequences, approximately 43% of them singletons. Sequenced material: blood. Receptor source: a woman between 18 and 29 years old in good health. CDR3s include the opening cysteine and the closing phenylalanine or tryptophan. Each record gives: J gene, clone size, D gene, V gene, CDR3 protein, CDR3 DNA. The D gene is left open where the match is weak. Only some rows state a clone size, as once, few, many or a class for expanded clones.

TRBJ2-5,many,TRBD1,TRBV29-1,CSVRQGETQYF,TGCAGCGTTCGACAGGGGGAGACCCAGTACTTC
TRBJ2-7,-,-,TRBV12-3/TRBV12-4,CASSFAGSSYNEQYF,TGTGCCAGCAGTTTTGCGGGGAGCTCCTACAATGAGCAGTACTTC
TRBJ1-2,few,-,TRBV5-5,CASRRSDSSYGGYTF,TGTGCCAGCAGACGATCAGACAGTTCCTACGGTGGCTACACCTTC
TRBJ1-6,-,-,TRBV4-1,CASSQENRVNSPLHF,TGCGCCAGCAGCCAAGAAAACAGGGTGAATTCACCCCTCCACTTT
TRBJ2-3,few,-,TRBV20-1,CSAHKSTDTQYF,TGCAGTGCTCACAAGAGCACAGATACGCAGTATTTT
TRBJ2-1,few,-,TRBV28,CASSLPLIPTGNEQFF,TGTGCCAGCAGTTTACCCCTGATTCCCACGGGGAATGAGCAGTTCTTC
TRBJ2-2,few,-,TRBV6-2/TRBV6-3,CASSAQGYGELFF,TGTGCCAGCAGTGCACAGGGTTACGGGGAGCTGTTTTTT
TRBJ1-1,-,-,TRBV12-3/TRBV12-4,CASNRRGTEAFF,TGTGCCAGCAATAGGAGGGGCACTGAAGCTTTCTTT
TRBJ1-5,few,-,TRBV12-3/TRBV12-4,CASSPPGGSQPQHF,TGTGCCAGCAGTCCCCCCGGGGGCAGTCAGCCCCAGCATTTT
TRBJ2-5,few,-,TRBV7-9,CASSGAAQETQYF,TGTGCCAGCTCTGGGGCGGCCCAAGAGACCCAGTACTTC
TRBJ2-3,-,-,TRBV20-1,CSAAVVDTQYF,TGCAGTGCGGCAGTAGTTGATACGCAGTATTTT
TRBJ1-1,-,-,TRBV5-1,CASSGYRDLRTEAFF,TGCGCCAGCAGCGGCTACAGGGATCTGAGGACTGAAGCTTTCTTT
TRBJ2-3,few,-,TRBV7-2,CASSLDAPTDTQYF,TGTGCCAGCAGCTTAGATGCTCCCACAGATACGCAGTATTTT
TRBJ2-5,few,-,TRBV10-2,CASSENSYQETQYF,TGCGCCAGCAGTGAGAACAGCTATCAAGAGACCCAGTACTTC
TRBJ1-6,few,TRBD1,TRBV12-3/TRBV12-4,CASRRGQGESPLHF,TGTGCCAGCAGGAGGGGACAGGGGGAGTCACCCCTCCACTTT
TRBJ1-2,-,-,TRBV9,CASGGSLYGYTF,TGTGCCAGCGGGGGCAGCCTCTATGGCTACACCTTC
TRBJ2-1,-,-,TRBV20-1,CSAREVRKGSYNEQFF,TGCAGTGCTAGAGAGGTGAGGAAGGGCTCCTACAATGAGCAGTTCTTC
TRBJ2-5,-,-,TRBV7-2,CACSLRQTGQYF,TGTGCCTGCAGCTTGCGACAAACCGGGCAGTACTTC
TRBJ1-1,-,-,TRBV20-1,CSGIGNTEAFF,TGCAGTGGAATAGGGAACACTGAAGCTTTCTTT
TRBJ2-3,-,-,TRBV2,CASSDPQGPSTDTQYF,TGTGCCAGCAGTGACCCCCAGGGACCTAGCACAGATACGCAGTATTTT
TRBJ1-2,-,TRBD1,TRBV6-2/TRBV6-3,CASRDPGQNYGYTF,TGTGCCAGCAGGGATCCGGGACAGAACTATGGCTACACCTTC
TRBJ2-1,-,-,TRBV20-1,CSAGMLGSSYNEQFF,TGCAGTGCTGGGATGCTCGGTAGCTCCTACAATGAGCAGTTCTTC
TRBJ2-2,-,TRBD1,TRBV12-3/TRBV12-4,CASSGTGSEGELFF,TGTGCCTCCTCCGGGACAGGGTCCGAAGGGGAGCTGTTTTTT
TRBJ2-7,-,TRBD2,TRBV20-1,CSARARLAGGQSTYEQYF,TGCAGTGCTAGAGCCCGACTAGCGGGGGGGCAAAGTACCTACGAGCAGTACTTC
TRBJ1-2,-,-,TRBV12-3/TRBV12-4,CASSSHLYGYTF,TGTGCCAGCAGTAGCCACCTCTATGGCTACACCTTC
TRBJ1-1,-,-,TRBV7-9,CASRVSGYTEAFF,TGTGCCAGCCGGGTTTCTGGGTACACTGAAGCTTTCTTT
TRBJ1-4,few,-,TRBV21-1,CASSQTPGTGGKEKLFF,TGTGCCAGCAGCCAGACCCCCGGGACAGGGGGCAAGGAAAAACTGTTTTTT
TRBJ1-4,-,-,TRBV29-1,CSVAPVGEELFF,TGCAGCGTTGCCCCCGTGGGGGAAGAACTGTTTTTT
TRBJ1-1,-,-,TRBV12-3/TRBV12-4,CASTDQRMNTEAFF,TGTGCCAGCACCGACCAACGAATGAACACTGAAGCTTTCTTT
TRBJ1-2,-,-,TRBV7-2,CASSLVPGEAGYTF,TGTGCCAGCAGCTTAGTCCCCGGGGAAGCTGGCTACACCTTC
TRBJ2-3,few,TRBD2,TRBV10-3,CAISESSLAGAPDTQYF,TGTGCCATCAGTGAGTCGAGCCTAGCGGGGGCCCCGGATACGCAGTATTTT
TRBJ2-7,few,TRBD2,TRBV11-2,CASSGFNLAGGPGNEQYF,TGTGCCAGCAGCGGATTTAATCTTGCGGGAGGGCCAGGCAATGAGCAGTACTTC
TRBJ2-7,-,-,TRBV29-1,CSVRSPTAEQYF,TGCAGCGTTCGTAGCCCGACTGCTGAGCAGTACTTC
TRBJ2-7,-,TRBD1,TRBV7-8,CVSSLGQGETYEQYF,TGTGTCAGCAGCTTAGGACAGGGTGAGACTTACGAGCAGTACTTC
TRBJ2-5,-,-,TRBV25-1,CASSSRVTQETQYF,TGTGCCAGCAGTAGCAGGGTGACCCAAGAGACCCAGTACTTC
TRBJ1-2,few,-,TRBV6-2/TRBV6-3,CASRYPRGGGYGYTF,TGTGCCAGCAGATACCCCAGGGGAGGTGGCTATGGCTACACCTTC
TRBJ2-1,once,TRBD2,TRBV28,CASSLAVIAGGSNEQFF,TGTGCCAGCAGTTTAGCGGTGATAGCGGGAGGTTCAAATGAGCAGTTCTTC
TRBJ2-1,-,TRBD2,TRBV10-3,CAISDRRAGVNEQFF,TGTGCCATCAGTGACCGTCGAGCGGGAGTCAATGAGCAGTTCTTC
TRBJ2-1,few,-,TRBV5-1,CASSLNPYNEQFF,TGCGCCAGCAGCCTGAACCCTTACAATGAGCAGTTCTTC
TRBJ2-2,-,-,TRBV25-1,CASRGLRANTGELFF,TGTGCCAGCAGGGGTTTGAGGGCGAACACCGGGGAGCTGTTTTTT
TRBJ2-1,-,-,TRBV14,CASSPQPGIGQFF,TGTGCCAGCAGCCCCCAACCCGGCATAGGGCAGTTCTTC
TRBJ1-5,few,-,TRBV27,CASSSQGRVNQPQHF,TGTGCCAGCAGTTCCCAGGGACGGGTCAATCAGCCCCAGCATTTT
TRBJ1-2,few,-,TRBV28,CASSLPRGGTRANYGYTF,TGTGCCAGCAGTCTCCCGCGCGGGGGTACTCGGGCTAACTATGGCTACACCTTC
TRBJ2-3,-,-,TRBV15,CATSMRRQGTDTQYF,TGTGCCACCAGCATGCGGCGACAGGGCACAGATACGCAGTATTTT
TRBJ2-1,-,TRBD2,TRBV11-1,CASSLARGGFNEQFF,TGTGCCAGCAGCTTAGCGCGGGGGGGATTCAATGAGCAGTTCTTC
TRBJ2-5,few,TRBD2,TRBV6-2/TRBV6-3,CASSYATSGGQETQYF,TGTGCCAGCAGTTACGCGACTAGCGGGGGCCAAGAGACCCAGTACTTC
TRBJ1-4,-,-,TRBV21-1,CASNSKTGHHEKLFF,TGTGCCAGCAACTCTAAAACAGGACACCATGAAAAACTGTTTTTT
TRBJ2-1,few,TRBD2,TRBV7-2,CASSFTSGSSNEQFF,TGTGCCAGCAGCTTTACCAGCGGGAGCTCGAATGAGCAGTTCTTC
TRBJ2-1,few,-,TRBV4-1,CASRQTGKREQFF,TGCGCCAGCAGACAGACAGGAAAGCGGGAGCAGTTCTTC
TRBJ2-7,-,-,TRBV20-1,CSARKAGEYEQYF,TGCAGTGCTAGGAAAGCAGGGGAGTACGAGCAGTACTTC